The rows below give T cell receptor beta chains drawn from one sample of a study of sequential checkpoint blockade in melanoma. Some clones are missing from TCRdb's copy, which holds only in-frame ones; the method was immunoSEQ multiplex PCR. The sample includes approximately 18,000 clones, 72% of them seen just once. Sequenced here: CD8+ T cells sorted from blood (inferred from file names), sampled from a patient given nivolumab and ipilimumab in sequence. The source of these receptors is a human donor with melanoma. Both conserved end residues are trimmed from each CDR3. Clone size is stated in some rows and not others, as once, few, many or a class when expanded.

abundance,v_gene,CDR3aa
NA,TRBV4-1,ASSQGPTGGRGSYEQY
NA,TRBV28,ASSFRRIDGYT
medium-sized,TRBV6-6,ASSDGQNTEAF
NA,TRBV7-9,ASSPVYEQY
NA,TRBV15,ATSLGQGGTEAF
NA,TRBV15,ATSRVQGPDPDQPQH
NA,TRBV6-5,ASSYLPGTDSEAF
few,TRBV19,ASSRRGGKNIQY
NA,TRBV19,ASSPGTGTYEQY
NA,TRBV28,ASSLWEYYEQY
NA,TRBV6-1,ASSFPGQSYEQY
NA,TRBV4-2,ASSQDMGKSYEQY
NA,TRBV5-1,ASSFRETQY
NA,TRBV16,ASSLLPGGPNYGYT
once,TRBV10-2,ASSRTVYDEQF
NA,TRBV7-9,ASSLQGDGYT
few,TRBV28,ASSHAVTTGESYEQY
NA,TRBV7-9,ASSYRGLSINSPLH
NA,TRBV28,ASSSLYEQY
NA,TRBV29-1,SAGQGAGYT
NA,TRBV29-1,SVRLGGTDEQY
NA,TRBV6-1,AISYSYEQY
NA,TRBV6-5,ASSHFGDRGIYEQY
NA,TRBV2,ASSEEGQGEAF
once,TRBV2,ASSPLGSHNQPQH
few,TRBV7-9,ASSNRGNQPQH
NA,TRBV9,ASSPSLTPEQY
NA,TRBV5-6,ASSFRVDGYT
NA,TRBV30,AWSVGGTTEAF
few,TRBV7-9,ASSLDREETQY
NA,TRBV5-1,ASSSRRTGARKNYGYT
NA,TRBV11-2,ASSFPRQGARTDTQY
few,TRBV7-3,ASSLDGTGDYGYT
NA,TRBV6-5,ASSYSNSGVDYGYT